These 4 T cell receptor beta chains came from one sample sequenced in a study of T cells in Graves' hyperthyroidism and ophthalmopathy. Template material for amplifying TCR beta CDR3 regions consisted of RNA transcripts. The TCR CDR3 was amplified in a first-round RT-PCR using the HTBI primer set. TCRdb reprocessed the multiplex PCR reads via MiXCR and lists one record per CDR3 protein. Seen here are approximately 360,000 distinct CDR3 sequences, 15% to 18% observed once, and the top ten hold 28%. The sequenced sample was blood. The receptors were gathered from a woman younger than 35 with Graves' hyperthyroidism that later progressed to Graves' ophthalmopathy.

This clonotype has more than one count but fewer than ten. This chain uses TRBV10-3 with TRBJ1-2; 7 nucleotides match TRBD1. This CDR3 has 14 amino acids. Germline CDR1 is ENHRY and CDR2 is SYGVKD. J gave up 4 bases and V 6 bases, and 8 bases lay outside the gene matches. CDR3 sequence: CAISSGTAVYGYTF. As DNA, the CDR3 is TGTGCCATCAGCTCCGGGACAGCGGTCTATGGCTACACCTTC.

This clonotype appeared many times. The V and J genes are TRBV18 and TRBJ1-5; TRBD1 might be the D (6 bases). Germline CDR1 and CDR2: KGHSH and LQKENI. Trimming took 3 bases from V and 1 from J, leaving 10 bases between them. This CDR3 region has 15 residues. In DNA, the CDR3 is TGTGCCAGCTCACCGACGGACAGAAGCAATCAGCCCCAGCATTTT. Translating it yields CASSPTDRSNQPQHF.

This clonotype was picked up a small number of times. This could be a read error, since a much larger clone is one nucleotide away. The conserved phenylalanine or tryptophan normally closing the CDR3 is absent here, so this likely arose from a read error. The chain carries TRBV12-3 or TRBV12-4 and TRBJ2-7; D may correspond to TRBD1 or TRBD2 (7 bases each). This CDR3 comprises 15 residues. V was pared by 2 bases and J by 1 base, with 12 bases between. The CDR3 DNA reads TGTGCCAGCAGTTTATCAGGGGGGGTATCCTACGAGCAGTACCTC. It encodes CASSLSGGVSYEQYL.

This clonotype has only a few counts. The CDR3 coding sequence is TGTGCCAGCACTCCCTGGGGTATTTCTCACTACAATGAGCAGTTCTTC. It codes for CASTPWGISHYNEQFF. This chain links TRBV28 with TRBJ2-1; D is unclear. Germline V CDR1 and CDR2: MDHEN, SYDVKM. The V gene lost 7 bases and the J gene lost 3 bases, with 19 bases spanning the gap. The CDR3 has 16 amino acids. Filled out from reference TRBV28 and TRBJ2-1, the complete variable domain reads DVKVTQSSRYLVKRTGEKVFLECVQDMDHENMFWYRQDPGLGLRLIYFSYDVKMKEKGDIPEGYSVSREKKERFSLILESASTNQTSMYLCASTPWGISHYNEQFFGPGTRLTVL.